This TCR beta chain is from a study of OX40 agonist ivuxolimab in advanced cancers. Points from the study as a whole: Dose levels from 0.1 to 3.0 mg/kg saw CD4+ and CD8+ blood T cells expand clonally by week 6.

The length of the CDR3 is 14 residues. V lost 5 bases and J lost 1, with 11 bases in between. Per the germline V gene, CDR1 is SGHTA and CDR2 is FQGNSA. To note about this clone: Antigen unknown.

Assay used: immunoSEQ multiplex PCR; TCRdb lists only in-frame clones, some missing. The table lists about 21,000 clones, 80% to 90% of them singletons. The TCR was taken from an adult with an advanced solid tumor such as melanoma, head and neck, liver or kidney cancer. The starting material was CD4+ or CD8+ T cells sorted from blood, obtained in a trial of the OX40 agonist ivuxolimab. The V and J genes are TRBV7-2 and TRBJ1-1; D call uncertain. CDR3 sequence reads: CASSLGPANTEAFF. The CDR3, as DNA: TGTGCCAGCAGCCTAGGACCCGCGAACACTGAAGCTTTCTTT.